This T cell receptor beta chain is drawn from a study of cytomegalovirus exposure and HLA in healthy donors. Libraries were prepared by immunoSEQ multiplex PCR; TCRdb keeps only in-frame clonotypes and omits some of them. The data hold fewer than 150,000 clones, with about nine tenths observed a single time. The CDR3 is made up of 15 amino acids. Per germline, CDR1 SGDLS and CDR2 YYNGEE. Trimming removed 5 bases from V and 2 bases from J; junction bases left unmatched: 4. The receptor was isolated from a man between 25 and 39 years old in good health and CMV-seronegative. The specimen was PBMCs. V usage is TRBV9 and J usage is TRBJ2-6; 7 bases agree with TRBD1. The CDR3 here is CASSVDRAGANVLTF. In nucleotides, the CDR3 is TGTGCCAGCAGTGTTGACAGGGCTGGGGCCAACGTCCTGACTTTC.